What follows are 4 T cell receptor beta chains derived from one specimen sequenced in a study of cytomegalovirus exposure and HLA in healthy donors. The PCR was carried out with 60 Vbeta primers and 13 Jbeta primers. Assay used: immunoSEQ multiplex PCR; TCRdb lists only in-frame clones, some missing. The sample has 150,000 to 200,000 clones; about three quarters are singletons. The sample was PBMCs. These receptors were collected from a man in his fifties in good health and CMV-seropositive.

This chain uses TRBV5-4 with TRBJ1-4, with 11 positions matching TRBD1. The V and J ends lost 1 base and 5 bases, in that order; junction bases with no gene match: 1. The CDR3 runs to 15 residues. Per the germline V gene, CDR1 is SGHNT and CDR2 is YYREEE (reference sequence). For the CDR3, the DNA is TGTGCCAGCAGCTTGTGGGACAGGGGGAATGAAAAACTGTTTTTT. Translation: CASSLWDRGNEKLFF.

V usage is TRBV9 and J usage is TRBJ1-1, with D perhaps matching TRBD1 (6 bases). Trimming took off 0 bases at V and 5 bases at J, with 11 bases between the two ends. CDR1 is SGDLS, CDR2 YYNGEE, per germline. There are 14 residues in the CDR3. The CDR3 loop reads CASSVEGGKTEAFF. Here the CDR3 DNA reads TGTGCCAGCAGCGTAGAGGGGGGGAAAACTGAAGCTTTCTTT. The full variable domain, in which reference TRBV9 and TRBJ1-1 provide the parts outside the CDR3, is DSGVTQTPKHLITATGQRVTLRCSPRSGDLSVYWYQQSLDQGLQFLIQYYNGEERAKGNILERFSAQQFPDLHSELNLSSLELGDSALYFCASSVEGGKTEAFFGQGTRLTVV.

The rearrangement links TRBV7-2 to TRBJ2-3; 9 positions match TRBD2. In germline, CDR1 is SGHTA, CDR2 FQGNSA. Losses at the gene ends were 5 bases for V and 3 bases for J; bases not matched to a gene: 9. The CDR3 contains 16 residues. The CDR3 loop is CASSPTQGLATDTQYF. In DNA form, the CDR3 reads TGTGCCAGCAGCCCGACCCAGGGACTAGCTACAGATACGCAGTATTTT.

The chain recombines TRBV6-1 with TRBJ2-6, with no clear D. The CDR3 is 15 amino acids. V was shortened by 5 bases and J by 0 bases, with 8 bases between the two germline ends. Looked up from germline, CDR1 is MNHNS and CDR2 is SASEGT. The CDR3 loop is CASSPDDSGANVLTF. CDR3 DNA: TGTGCCAGCAGTCCAGATGACTCTGGGGCCAACGTCCTGACTTTC.